This TCR beta chain derives from a study of blood T cell repertoires in COVID-19. Study context: Samples taken during acute and convalescent COVID-19 were collected in the United States, Italy and Spain. T cells, B-cell-depleted T cells, or PBMCs supplied cDNA or gDNA.

Study processing details: Reference gene primer amplification gave nucleated cell count estimates. Libraries were prepared by immunoSEQ multiplex PCR; TCRdb keeps only in-frame clonotypes and omits some of them. V, J and clone size are taken as reported in that table, and D and trimming were inferred from the DNA itself. The sample has some 340,000 clones; 90% to 95% are singletons. Sequencing was carried out using PBMCs or T cells enriched from blood (not recorded which). The source of this sequence is a woman in her 30s who had been exposed to COVID-19.

CDR3 in amino acids: CASSLDKPNTEAFF. CDR3 nucleotides: TGTGCCAGCAGCTTAGACAAACCGAACACTGAAGCTTTCTTT. This chain joins TRBV7-8 and TRBJ1-1; D is ambiguous. Germline CDR1 reads SGHVS; CDR2 reads FQNEAQ. This CDR3 comprises 14 residues. V shed 1 base and J shed 1 base, with 7 bases lying between them. The full variable domain, completed using reference TRBV7-8 and TRBJ1-1, is GAGVSQSPRYKVAKRGQDVALRCDPISGHVSLFWYQQALGQGPEFLTYFQNEAQLDKSGLPSDRFFAERPEGSVSTLKIQRTQQEDSAVYLCASSLDKPNTEAFFGQGTRLTVV.